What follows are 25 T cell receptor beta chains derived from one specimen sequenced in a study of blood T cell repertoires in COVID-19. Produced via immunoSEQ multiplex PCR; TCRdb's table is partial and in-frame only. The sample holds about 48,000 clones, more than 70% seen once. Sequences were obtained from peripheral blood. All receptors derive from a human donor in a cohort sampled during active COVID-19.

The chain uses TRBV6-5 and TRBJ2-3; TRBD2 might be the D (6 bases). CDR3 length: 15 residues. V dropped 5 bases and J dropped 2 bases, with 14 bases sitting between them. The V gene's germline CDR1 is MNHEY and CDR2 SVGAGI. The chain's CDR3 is CASSILAAYTDTQYF. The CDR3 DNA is TGTGCCAGCAGTATACTAGCAGCGTACACAGATACGCAGTATTTT.

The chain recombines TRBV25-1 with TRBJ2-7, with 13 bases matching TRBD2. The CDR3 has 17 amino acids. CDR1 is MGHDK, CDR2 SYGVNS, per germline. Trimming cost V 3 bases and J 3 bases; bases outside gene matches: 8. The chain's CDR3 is CASSDLTSGGRHYEQYF. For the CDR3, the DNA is TGTGCCAGCAGTGACCTGACTAGCGGGGGGCGACACTACGAGCAGTACTTC.

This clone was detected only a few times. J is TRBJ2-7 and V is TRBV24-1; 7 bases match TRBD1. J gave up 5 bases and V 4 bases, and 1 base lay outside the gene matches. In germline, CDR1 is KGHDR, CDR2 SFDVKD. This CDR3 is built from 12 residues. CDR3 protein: CATSETGDEQYF. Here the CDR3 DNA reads TGTGCCACCAGTGAAACAGGGGACGAGCAGTACTTC.

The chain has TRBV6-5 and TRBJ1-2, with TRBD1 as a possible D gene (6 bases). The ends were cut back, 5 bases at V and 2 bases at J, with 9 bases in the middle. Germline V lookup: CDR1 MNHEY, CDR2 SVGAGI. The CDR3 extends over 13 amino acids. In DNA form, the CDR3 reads TGTGCCAGCAGTACAGGGATGAACTATGGCTACACCTTC. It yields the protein CASSTGMNYGYTF.

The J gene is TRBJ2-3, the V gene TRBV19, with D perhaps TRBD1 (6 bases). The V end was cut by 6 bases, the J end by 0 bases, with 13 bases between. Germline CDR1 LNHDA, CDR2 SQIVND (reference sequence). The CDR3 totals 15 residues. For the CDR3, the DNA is TGTGCCAGTAGGCTAGGGGGTCCTAGCACAGATACGCAGTATTTT. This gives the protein CASRLGGPSTDTQYF.

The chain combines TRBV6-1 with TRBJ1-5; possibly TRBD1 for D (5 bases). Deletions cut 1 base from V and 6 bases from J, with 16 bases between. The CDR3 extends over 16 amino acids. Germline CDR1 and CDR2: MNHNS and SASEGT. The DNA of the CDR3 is TGTGCCAGCAGTGAAGTAGAGGTAAGGGGTAGTCAGCCCCAGCATTTT. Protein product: CASSEVEVRGSQPQHF.

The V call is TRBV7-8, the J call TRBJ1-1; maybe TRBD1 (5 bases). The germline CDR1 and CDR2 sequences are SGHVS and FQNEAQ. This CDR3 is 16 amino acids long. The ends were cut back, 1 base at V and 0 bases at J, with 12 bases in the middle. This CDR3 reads CASSLVMAGLNTEAFF. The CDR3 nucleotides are TGTGCCAGCAGCTTAGTTATGGCGGGGCTGAACACTGAAGCTTTCTTT.

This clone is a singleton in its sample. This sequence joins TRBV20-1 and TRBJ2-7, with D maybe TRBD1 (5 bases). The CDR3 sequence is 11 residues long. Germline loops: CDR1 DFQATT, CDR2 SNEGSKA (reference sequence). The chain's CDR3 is CGTSGMREQYF. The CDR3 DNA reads TGCGGTACTTCAGGGATGAGGGAGCAGTACTTC.

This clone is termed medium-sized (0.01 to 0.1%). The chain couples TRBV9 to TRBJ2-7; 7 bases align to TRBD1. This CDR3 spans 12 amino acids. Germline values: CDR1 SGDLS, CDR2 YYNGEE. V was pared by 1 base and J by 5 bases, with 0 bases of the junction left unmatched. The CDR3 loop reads CASSVTGDEQYF. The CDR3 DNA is TGTGCCAGCAGCGTAACAGGGGACGAGCAGTACTTC.

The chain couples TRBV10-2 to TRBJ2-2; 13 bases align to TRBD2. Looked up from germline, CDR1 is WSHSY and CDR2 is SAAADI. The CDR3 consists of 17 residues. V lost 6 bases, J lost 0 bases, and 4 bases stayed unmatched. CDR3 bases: TGCGCCAGCAGAGGACTAGCGGGGGCCTCGAACACCGGGGAGCTGTTTTTT. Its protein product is CASRGLAGASNTGELFF.

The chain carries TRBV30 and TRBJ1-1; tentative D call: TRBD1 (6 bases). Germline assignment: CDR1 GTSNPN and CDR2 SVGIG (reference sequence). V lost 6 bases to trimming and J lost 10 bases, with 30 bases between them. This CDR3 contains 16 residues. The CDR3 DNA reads TGTGCCTGCAGATCCGGGTCGGCCTTCGAGGGGGGGGCAGCTTTCTTT. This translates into CACRSGSAFEGGAAFF.

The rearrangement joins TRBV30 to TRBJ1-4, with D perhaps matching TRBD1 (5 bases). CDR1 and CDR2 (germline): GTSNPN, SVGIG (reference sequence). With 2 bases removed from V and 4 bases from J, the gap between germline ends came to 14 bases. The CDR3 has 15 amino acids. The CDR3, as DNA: TGTGCCTGGAGTCCGTACCAGGGACTTAATGAAAAACTGTTTTTT. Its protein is CAWSPYQGLNEKLFF.

Here the CDR3 reads CASSPPPRGRNSPLHF. The CDR3 region has the DNA TGTGCCAGCAGCCCTCCCCCCAGGGGGCGTAATTCACCCCTCCACTTT. This chain links TRBV11-2 with TRBJ1-6; 8 bases align to TRBD1. V lost 5 bases, J lost 6 bases, and 9 bases stayed unmatched. The CDR3 runs 16 residues. Looked up from germline, CDR1 is SGHAT and CDR2 is FQNNGV.

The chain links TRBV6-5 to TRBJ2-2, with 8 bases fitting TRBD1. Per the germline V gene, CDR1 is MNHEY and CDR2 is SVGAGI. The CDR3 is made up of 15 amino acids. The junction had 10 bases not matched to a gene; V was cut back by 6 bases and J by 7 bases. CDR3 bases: TGTGCCAGCAGACCATCAGGGGGCGCAGGCGGGGAGCTGTTTTTT. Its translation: CASRPSGGAGGELFF.

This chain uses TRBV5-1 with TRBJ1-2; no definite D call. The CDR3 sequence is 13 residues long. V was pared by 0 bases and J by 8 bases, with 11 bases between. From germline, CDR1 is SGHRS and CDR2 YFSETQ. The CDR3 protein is CASSLGTRQGYTF. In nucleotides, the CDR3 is TGCGCCAGCAGCTTGGGAACCAGGCAGGGCTACACCTTC.

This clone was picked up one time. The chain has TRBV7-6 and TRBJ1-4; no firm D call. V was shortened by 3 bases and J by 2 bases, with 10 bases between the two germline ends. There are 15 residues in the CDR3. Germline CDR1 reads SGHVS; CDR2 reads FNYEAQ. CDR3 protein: CASSLRSSTNEKLFF. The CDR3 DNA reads TGTGCCAGCAGCTTGCGAAGTTCGACTAATGAAAAACTGTTTTTT.

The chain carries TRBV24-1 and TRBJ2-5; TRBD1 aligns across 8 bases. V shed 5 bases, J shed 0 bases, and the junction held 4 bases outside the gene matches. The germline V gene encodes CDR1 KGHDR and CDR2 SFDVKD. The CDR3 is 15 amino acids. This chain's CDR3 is CATSGPGQDQETQYF. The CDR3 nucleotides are TGTGCCACCAGTGGTCCGGGACAGGACCAAGAGACCCAGTACTTC.

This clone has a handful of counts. The CDR3: CAISGPPAGKGGDYNEQFF. The CDR3, as DNA: TGTGCCATCAGTGGGCCCCCGGCCGGTAAGGGGGGGGACTACAATGAGCAGTTCTTC. The chain is built from TRBV10-3 and TRBJ2-1, with TRBD2 as a possible D gene (7 bases). Trimming removed 4 bases from V and 3 bases from J, with 25 bases in between. Germline V CDR1 and CDR2: ENHRY, SYGVKD. The length of the CDR3 is 19 residues.

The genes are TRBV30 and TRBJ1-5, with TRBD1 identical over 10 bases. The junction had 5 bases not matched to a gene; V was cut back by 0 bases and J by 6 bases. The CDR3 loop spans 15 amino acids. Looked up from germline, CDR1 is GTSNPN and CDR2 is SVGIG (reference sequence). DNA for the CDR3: TGTGCCTGGAGTGTAAGACAGGGGGCGGTTCAGCCCCAGCATTTT. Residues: CAWSVRQGAVQPQHF.

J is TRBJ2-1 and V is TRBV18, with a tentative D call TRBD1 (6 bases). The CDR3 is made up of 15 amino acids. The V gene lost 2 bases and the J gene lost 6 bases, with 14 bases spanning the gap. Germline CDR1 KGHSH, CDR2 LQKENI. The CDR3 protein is CASSPGTVGGNEQFF. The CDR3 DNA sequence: TGTGCCAGCTCACCAGGAACGGTAGGGGGCAATGAGCAGTTCTTC.

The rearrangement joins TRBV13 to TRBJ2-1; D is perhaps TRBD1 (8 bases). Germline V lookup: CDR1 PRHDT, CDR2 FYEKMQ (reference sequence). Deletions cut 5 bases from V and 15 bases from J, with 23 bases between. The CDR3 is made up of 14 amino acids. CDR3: CASSQGAGAHRPFF. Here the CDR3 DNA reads TGTGCCAGCAGCCAGGGGGCGGGAGCCCATCGGCCGTTCTTC.

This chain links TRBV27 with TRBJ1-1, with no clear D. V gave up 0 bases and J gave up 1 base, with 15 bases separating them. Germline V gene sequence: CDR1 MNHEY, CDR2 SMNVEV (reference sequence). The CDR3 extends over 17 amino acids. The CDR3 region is CASSLSWSRVWNTEAFF. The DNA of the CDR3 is TGTGCCAGCAGTTTATCTTGGTCGCGGGTCTGGAACACTGAAGCTTTCTTT.

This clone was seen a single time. CDR3 residues: CASSYSRGGYTF. The CDR3 DNA reads as TGTGCCAGCAGTTACTCACGGGGTGGCTACACCTTC. The chain uses TRBV6-2 or TRBV6-3 and TRBJ1-2, with D unresolved. The CDR3 consists of 12 residues. The V gene lost 0 bases and the J gene lost 7 bases, with 6 bases spanning the gap. From germline, CDR1 is MNHEY and CDR2 SVGEGT.

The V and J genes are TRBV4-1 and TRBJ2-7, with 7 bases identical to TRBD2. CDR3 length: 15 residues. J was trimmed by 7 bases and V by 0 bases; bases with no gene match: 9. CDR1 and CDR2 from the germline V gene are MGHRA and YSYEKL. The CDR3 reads CASSQDAGVGWEQYF. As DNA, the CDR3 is TGCGCCAGCAGCCAAGATGCGGGGGTCGGGTGGGAGCAGTACTTC.

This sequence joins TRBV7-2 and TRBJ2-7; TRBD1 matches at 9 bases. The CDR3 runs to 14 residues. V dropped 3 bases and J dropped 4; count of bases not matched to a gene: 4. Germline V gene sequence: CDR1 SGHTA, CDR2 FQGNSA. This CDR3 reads CASSFRTGVYEQYF. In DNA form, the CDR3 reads TGTGCCAGCAGCTTCAGGACAGGGGTATACGAGCAGTACTTC.